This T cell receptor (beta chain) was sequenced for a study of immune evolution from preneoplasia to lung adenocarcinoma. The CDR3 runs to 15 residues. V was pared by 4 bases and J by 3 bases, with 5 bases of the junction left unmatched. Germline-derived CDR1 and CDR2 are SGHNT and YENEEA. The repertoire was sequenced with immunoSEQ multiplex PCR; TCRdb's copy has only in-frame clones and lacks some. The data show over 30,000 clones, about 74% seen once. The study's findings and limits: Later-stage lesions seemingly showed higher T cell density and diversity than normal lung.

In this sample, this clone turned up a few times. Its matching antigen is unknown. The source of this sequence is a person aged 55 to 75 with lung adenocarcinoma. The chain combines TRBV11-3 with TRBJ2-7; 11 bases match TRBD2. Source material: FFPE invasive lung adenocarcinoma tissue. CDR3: CASSWGTSGVYEQYF. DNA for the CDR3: TGTGCCAGCAGCTGGGGGACTAGCGGAGTCTACGAGCAGTACTTC.